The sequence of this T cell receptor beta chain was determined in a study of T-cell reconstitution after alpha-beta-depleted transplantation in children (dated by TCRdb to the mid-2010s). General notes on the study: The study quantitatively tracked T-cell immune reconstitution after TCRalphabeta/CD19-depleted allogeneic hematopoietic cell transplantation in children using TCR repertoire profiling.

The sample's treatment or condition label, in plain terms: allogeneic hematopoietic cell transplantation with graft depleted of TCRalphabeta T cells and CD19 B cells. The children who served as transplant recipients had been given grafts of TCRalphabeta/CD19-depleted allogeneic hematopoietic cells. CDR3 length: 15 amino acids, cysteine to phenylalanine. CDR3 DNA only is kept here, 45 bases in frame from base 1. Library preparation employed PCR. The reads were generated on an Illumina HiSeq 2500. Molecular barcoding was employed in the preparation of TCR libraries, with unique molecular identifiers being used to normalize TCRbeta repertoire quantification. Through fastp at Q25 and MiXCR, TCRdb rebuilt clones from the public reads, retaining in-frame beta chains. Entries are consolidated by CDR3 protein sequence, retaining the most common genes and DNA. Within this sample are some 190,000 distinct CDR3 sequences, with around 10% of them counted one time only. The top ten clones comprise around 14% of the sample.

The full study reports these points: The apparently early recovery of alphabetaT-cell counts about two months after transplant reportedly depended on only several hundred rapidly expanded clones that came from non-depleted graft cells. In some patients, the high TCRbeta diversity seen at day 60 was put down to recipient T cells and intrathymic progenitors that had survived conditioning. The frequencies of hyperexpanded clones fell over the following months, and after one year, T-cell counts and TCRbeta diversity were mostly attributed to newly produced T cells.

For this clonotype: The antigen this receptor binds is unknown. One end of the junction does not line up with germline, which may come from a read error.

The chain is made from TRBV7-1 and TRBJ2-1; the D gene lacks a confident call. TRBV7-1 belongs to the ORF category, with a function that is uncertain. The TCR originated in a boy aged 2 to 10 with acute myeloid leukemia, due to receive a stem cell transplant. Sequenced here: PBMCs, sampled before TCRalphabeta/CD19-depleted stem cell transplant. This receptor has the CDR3 CASGSGPPSYNEQFF. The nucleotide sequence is TGTGCCAGCGGCTCCGGGCCCCCCTCCTACAATGAGCAGTTCTTC.